This T cell receptor beta chain was captured by sequencing in a study of PD-L1 blockade in urothelial cancer. Study-wide context: From 2014, patients received atezolizumab, given as 1,200 mg intravenously every 3 weeks.

Remarks on this clone: Antigen: not known.

This CDR3 has 15 amino acids. Germline loops: CDR1 SGHNT, CDR2 YYREEE (reference sequence). Trimming cost V 3 bases and J 6 bases; bases outside gene matches: 11. Time point defined: peripheral blood 6 weeks after treatment start. Study-wide results and caveats: Pretreatment peripheral blood TCR clonality that fell below the median predicted better survival among the patients studied.

Generated by immunoSEQ multiplex PCR, the TCRdb table keeps only in-frame clones and is missing some. The table lists about 45,000 clones, 75% to 95% of them singletons. Sequenced material: PBMCs, taken around atezolizumab (anti-PD-L1) treatment. V and J are TRBV5-4 and TRBJ1-1; 7 bases fit TRBD1. The clonotype was recovered from a man in his 70s with urothelial cancer. CDR3 in amino acids: CASSYLTGSGSEAFF. The CDR3 DNA sequence: TGTGCCAGCAGCTACCTGACAGGGAGCGGTTCTGAAGCTTTCTTT.